These 12 T cell receptor beta chains were all obtained from the same sample, sequenced in a study of cytomegalovirus exposure and HLA in healthy donors. PCR primers comprised 60 Vbeta and 13 Jbeta primers. Clones were sequenced by immunoSEQ multiplex PCR, and TCRdb holds only the in-frame ones, with some missing. This sample has around 130,000 clones, with around 73% found just once. The sequencing sample was made of PBMCs. Source of these receptors: a man in his fifties or sixties in good health and CMV-seronegative.

The chain carries TRBV7-9 and TRBJ1-2; 7 bases agree with TRBD1. Germline CDR1 is SEHNR and CDR2 is FQNEAQ (reference sequence). This CDR3 has 13 amino acids. V was clipped by 4 bases and J by 4 bases; unmatched bases: 3. CDR3 sequence reads: CASSWDSVYGYTF. CDR3 nucleotides: TGTGCCAGCAGCTGGGACAGCGTCTATGGCTACACCTTC.

The chain combines TRBV2 with TRBJ1-5; D call uncertain. From germline, CDR1 is SNHLY and CDR2 FYNNEI. This CDR3 comprises 13 residues. V was cut by 11 bases and J by 1 base, with 12 bases left in between. CDR3 sequence: CAVKLESNQPQHF. The DNA for the CDR3 is TGTGCCGTCAAGCTGGAGAGCAATCAGCCCCAGCATTTT. Full variable domain (missing parts from reference TRBV2 and TRBJ1-5): EPEVTQTPSHQVTQMGQEVILRCVPISNHLYFYWYRQILGQKVEFLVSFYNNEISEKSEIFDDQFSVERPDGSNFTLKIRSTKLEDSAMYFCAVKLESNQPQHFGDGTRLSIL.

This clone is a singleton in its sample. The J gene is TRBJ2-3, the V gene TRBV27; 14 bases agree with TRBD2. The CDR3 is made up of 14 amino acids. Germline CDR1 reads MNHEY; CDR2 reads SMNVEV (reference sequence). The junction had 3 bases not matched to a gene; V was cut back by 8 bases and J by 5 bases. The CDR3 bases are TGTGCCAGCCGGACTAGCGGGAGGTTAGATACGCAGTATTTT. Its translation is CASRTSGRLDTQYF.

The V and J genes are TRBV7-3 and TRBJ1-1; 9 nucleotides align to TRBD1. The CDR3 is made up of 14 amino acids. Germline-derived CDR1 and CDR2 are SGHTA and FQGTGA. J was trimmed by 5 bases and V by 1 base; bases with no gene match: 2. In DNA, the CDR3 is TGTGCCAGCAGCTTAAAGGGACAGGGAACTGAAGCTTTCTTT. Its protein is CASSLKGQGTEAFF.

The rearrangement links TRBV10-3 to TRBJ2-1; TRBD2 might be the D (6 bases). The CDR3 extends over 15 amino acids. Per germline, CDR1 ENHRY and CDR2 SYGVKD. V dropped 2 bases and J dropped 0 bases, with 8 bases sitting between them. The CDR3 sequence is CAISERENSYNEQFF. CDR3 sequence (DNA): TGTGCCATCAGTGAGCGGGAGAACTCCTACAATGAGCAGTTCTTC.

V and J are TRBV19 and TRBJ1-3; D remains ambiguous. With 4 bases removed from V and 4 bases from J, the gap between germline ends came to 11 bases. This CDR3 spans 14 amino acids. Looked up from germline, CDR1 is LNHDA and CDR2 is SQIVND (reference sequence). The CDR3, as DNA: TGTGCCAGTAGTACCAGGTCCTGGGGAAACACCATATATTTT. Protein sequence: CASSTRSWGNTIYF.

J is TRBJ1-4 and V is TRBV2, with D perhaps TRBD1 (5 bases). The CDR3 runs to 13 residues. Trimming took off 7 bases at V and 1 base at J, with 7 bases between the two ends. Per the germline V gene, CDR1 is SNHLY and CDR2 is FYNNEI. The CDR3 protein is CASTRGTNEKLFF. The CDR3 DNA reads TGTGCCAGCACTAGGGGAACTAATGAAAAACTGTTTTTT. Full variable domain (missing parts from reference TRBV2 and TRBJ1-4): EPEVTQTPSHQVTQMGQEVILRCVPISNHLYFYWYRQILGQKVEFLVSFYNNEISEKSEIFDDQFSVERPDGSNFTLKIRSTKLEDSAMYFCASTRGTNEKLFFGSGTQLSVL.

The chain employs TRBV11-2 and TRBJ1-1, with TRBD1 identical over 7 bases. The germline CDR1 and CDR2 sequences are SGHAT and FQNNGV. The CDR3 contains 13 residues. Trimming took 5 bases from V and 8 from J; bases not matched to a gene: 8. CDR3 sequence (DNA): TGTGCCAGCAGCCGTACTTTACAGGGGGAAGCTTTCTTT. This gives the protein CASSRTLQGEAFF.

DNA for the CDR3: TGTGCCAGCAGCCTCGGGACAGCCAGCAATCAGCCCCAGCATTTT. Encoded protein: CASSLGTASNQPQHF. The chain carries TRBV7-2 and TRBJ1-5, with TRBD1 matching 7 bases. CDR3 length equals 15 residues. Germline loops: CDR1 SGHTA, CDR2 FQGNSA. Trimming took 5 bases from V and 1 from J; bases not matched to a gene: 5.

The chain recombines TRBV7-2 with TRBJ1-3; TRBD1 might be the D (5 bases). The CDR3 length is 15 residues. Trimming removed 0 bases from V and 5 bases from J, with 11 bases in between. CDR1 is SGHTA, CDR2 FQGNSA, per germline. For the CDR3, the DNA is TGTGCCAGCAGCTTAGCGTGGGGGGGACGAAACACCATATATTTT. This translates into CASSLAWGGRNTIYF.

This clone was observed once. V and J are TRBV30 and TRBJ2-2, with TRBD2 matching over 8 bases. CDR3 length: 19 amino acids. Losses at the gene ends were 0 bases for V and 5 bases for J; bases not matched to a gene: 17. Germline-derived CDR1 and CDR2 are GTSNPN and SVGIG (reference sequence). Here the CDR3 reads CAWSVFRGGVAGPTGELFF. The CDR3 nucleotides are TGTGCCTGGAGTGTATTTAGAGGCGGGGTAGCGGGACCTACCGGGGAGCTGTTTTTT.

The V gene is TRBV29-1, the J gene TRBJ2-7; TRBD1 matches at 9 bases. Germline CDR1 reads SQVTM; CDR2 reads ANQGSEA. This CDR3 is built from 12 residues. After removal of 4 bases from V and 2 bases from J, the junction contained 0 bases not matched to a gene. CDR3 in DNA: TGCAGCGTTGGGACAGGGGCCTACGAGCAGTACTTC. It translates to CSVGTGAYEQYF.